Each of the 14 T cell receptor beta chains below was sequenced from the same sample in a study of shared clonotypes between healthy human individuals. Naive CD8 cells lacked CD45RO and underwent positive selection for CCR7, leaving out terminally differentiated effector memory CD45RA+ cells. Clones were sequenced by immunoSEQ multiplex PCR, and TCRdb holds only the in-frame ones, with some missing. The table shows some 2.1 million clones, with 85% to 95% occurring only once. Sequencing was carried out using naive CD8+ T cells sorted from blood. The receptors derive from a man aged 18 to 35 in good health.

In nucleotides, the CDR3 is TGTGCCAGTAGTATAGATACGGAAGCGGCCCTATACGAGCAGTACTTC. Translated: CASSIDTEAALYEQYF. This chain uses TRBV19 with TRBJ2-7; weak D call: TRBD2 (5 bases). The CDR3 length is 16 residues. V was clipped by 0 bases and J by 4 bases, with 16 bases between them. Germline V lookup: CDR1 LNHDA, CDR2 SQIVND (reference sequence).

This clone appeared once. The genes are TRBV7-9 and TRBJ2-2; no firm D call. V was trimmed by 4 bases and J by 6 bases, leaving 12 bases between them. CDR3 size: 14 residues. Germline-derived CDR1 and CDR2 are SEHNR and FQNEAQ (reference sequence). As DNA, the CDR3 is TGTGCCAGCAGCTCCGGATCGACCCCCGGGGAGCTGTTTTTT. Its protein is CASSSGSTPGELFF.

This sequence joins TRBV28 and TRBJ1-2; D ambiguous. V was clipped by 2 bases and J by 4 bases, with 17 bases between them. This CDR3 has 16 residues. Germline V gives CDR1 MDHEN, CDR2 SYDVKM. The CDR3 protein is CASSLIEGIGFYGYTF. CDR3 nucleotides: TGTGCCAGCAGTTTAATAGAAGGCATCGGGTTCTATGGCTACACCTTC.

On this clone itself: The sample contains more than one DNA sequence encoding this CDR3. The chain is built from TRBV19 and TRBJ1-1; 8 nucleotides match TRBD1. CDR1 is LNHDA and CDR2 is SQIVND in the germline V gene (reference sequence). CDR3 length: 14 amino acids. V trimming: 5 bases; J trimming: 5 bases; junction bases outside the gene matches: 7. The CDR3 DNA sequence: TGTGCCAGTAGTCCGTGGACAGGGCGGACTGAAGCTTTCTTT. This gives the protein CASSPWTGRTEAFF.

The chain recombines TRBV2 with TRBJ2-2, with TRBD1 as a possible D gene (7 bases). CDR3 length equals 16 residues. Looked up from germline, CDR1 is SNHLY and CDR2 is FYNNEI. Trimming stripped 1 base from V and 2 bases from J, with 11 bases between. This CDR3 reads CASSEGRGTNTGELFF. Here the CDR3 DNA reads TGTGCCAGCAGTGAAGGCAGGGGGACTAACACCGGGGAGCTGTTTTTT.

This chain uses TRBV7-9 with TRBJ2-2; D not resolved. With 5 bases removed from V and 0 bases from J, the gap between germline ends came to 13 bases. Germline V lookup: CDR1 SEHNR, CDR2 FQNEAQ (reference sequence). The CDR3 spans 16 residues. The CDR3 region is CASSPQERANTGELFF. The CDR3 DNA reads TGTGCCAGCAGCCCTCAGGAGCGAGCGAACACCGGGGAGCTGTTTTTT. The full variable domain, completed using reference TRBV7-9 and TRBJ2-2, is DTGVSQNPRHKITKRGQNVTFRCDPISEHNRLYWYRQTLGQGPEFLTYFQNEAQLEKSRLLSDRFSAERPKGSFSTLEIQRTEQGDSAMYLCASSPQERANTGELFFGEGSRLTVL.

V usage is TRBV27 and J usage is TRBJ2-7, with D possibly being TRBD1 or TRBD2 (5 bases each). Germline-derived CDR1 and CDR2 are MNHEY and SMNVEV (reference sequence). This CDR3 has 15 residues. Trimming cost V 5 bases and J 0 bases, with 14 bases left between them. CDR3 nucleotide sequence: TGTGCCAGCAGTCCTGTGCCAGGGAGCTCCTACGAGCAGTACTTC. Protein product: CASSPVPGSSYEQYF.

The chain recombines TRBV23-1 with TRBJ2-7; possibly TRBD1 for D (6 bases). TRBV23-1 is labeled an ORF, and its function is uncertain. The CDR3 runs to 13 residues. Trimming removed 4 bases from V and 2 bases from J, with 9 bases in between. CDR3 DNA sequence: TGCGCCAGCAGTCCGGGACAAGCCTACGAGCAGTACTTC. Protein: CASSPGQAYEQYF.

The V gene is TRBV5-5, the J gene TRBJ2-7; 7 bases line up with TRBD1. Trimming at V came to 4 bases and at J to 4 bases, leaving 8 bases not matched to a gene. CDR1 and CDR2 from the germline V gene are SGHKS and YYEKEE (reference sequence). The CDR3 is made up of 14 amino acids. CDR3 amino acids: CASSPDREGYEQYF. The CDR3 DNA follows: TGTGCCAGCAGCCCAGACAGGGAAGGATACGAGCAGTACTTC.

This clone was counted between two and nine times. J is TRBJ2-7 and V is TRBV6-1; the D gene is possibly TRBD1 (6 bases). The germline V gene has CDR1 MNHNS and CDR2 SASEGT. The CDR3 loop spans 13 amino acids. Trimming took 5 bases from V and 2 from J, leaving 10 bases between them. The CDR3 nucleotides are TGTGCCAGCAGTTGGACAGACGCCTACGAGCAGTACTTC. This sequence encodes CASSWTDAYEQYF.

Here the CDR3 reads CSVGGEVGTGELFF. For the CDR3, the DNA is TGCAGCGTTGGCGGGGAGGTCGGCACCGGGGAGCTGTTTTTT. This chain connects TRBV29-1 to TRBJ2-2, with D possibly TRBD2 on 6 matching bases. Between the trimmed V and J ends, which lost 4 bases and 4 bases, there was a span of 13 bases. The CDR3 is 14 amino acids. The germline V gene has CDR1 SQVTM and CDR2 ANQGSEA.

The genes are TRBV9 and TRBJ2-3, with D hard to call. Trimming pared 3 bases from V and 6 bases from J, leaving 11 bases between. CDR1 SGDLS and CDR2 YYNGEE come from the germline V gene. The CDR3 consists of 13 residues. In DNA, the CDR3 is TGTGCCAGCAGCGGGCCGTTAGTTGATACGCAGTATTTT. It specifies CASSGPLVDTQYF.

For the CDR3, the DNA is TGTGCCAGCAGTGAATACCGGGGGAACACTGAAGCTTTCTTT. It translates to CASSEYRGNTEAFF. The chain employs TRBV6-1 and TRBJ1-1; D remains unclear. The CDR3 contains 14 residues. Trimming took 2 bases from V and 1 from J, leaving 8 bases between them. Germline V CDR1 and CDR2: MNHNS, SASEGT.

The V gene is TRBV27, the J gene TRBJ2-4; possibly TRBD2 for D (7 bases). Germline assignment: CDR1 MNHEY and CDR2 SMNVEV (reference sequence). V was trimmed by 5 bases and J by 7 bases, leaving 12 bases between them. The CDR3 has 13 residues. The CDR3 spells CASSPGGWNIQYF. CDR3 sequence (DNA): TGTGCCAGCAGTCCGGGGGGCTGGAACATTCAGTACTTC.